A single sample gave rise to the 26 T cell receptor beta chains below, sequenced in a study of T-cell reconstitution after alpha-beta-depleted transplantation in children. Unique molecular identifiers were incorporated during preparation of the TCRbeta library. TCRdb processed the PCR reads anew with MiXCR; each CDR3 protein has one entry. The data contain approximately 520,000 distinct CDR3 sequences, 11% of them singletons. Sequenced material: PBMCs, mostly from graft donor cells, taken 180 days after TCRalphabeta/CD19-depleted stem cell transplant. These receptor sequences come from a female patient aged 2-15 years who had a stem cell transplant for aplastic anemia, so the T cells may come from the graft donor.

This chain uses TRBV7-9 with TRBJ2-3; 10 positions match TRBD1. Germline CDR1 reads SEHNR; CDR2 reads FQNEAQ (reference sequence). CDR3 size: 16 residues. With 5 bases clipped from V and 3 bases from J, the junction kept 8 bases outside the gene matches. The CDR3 here is CASSMLTGQGTDTQYF. CDR3 sequence (DNA): TGTGCCAGCAGCATGTTAACGGGACAGGGGACAGATACGCAGTATTTT. Combining the CDR3 with reference TRBV7-9 and TRBJ2-3 gives the whole variable domain DTGVSQNPRHKITKRGQNVTFRCDPISEHNRLYWYRQTLGQGPEFLTYFQNEAQLEKSRLLSDRFSAERPKGSFSTLEIQRTEQGDSAMYLCASSMLTGQGTDTQYFGPGTRLTVL.

The table lists this clonotype with a few counts. The gene calls are TRBV6-2 or TRBV6-3 and TRBJ2-1; 8 nucleotides agree with TRBD1. CDR1 and CDR2 from the germline V gene are MNHEY and SVGEGT. V lost 7 bases, J lost 0 bases, and 5 bases stayed unmatched. This CDR3 has 15 amino acids. The CDR3 here is CASTDRDGSYNEQFF. Here the CDR3 DNA reads TGTGCCAGCACGGACAGGGATGGCTCCTACAATGAGCAGTTCTTC.

For this clonotype: Possible read error: a much larger clone is one base away. The chain recombines TRBV20-1 with TRBJ1-3, with 10 bases aligning to TRBD1. Germline CDR1 is DFQATT and CDR2 is SNEGSKA (reference sequence). This CDR3 contains 16 residues. For the CDR3, the DNA is TGCAGTGCTAGAGCCGGGGGACAGGGGAGAGGAAACGCCATATATTTT. Translating it yields CSARAGGQGRGNAIYF.

In its sample, this clonotype was seen a few times. This chain joins TRBV7-2 and TRBJ2-1; D is unresolved. Germline V gene data show CDR1 as SGHTA and CDR2 as FQGNSA. V gave up 4 bases and J gave up 6 bases, with 4 bases separating them. CDR3 length: 11 amino acids. In nucleotides, the CDR3 is TGTGCCAGCAGCTCCCCCAATGAGCAGTTCTTC. Protein: CASSSPNEQFF.

This chain joins TRBV6-1 and TRBJ1-2; maybe TRBD1 (5 bases). The CDR3 sequence is 13 residues long. Between the trimmed V and J ends, which lost 2 bases and 4 bases, there was a span of 8 bases. Germline V gives CDR1 MNHNS, CDR2 SASEGT. CDR3 bases: TGTGCCAGCAGTGAAAGGGGCTCCTATGGCTACACCTTC. It translates to CASSERGSYGYTF.

This clonotype was counted a few times. The chain is built from TRBV7-8 and TRBJ2-2; maybe TRBD1 (6 bases). Germline assignment: CDR1 SGHVS and CDR2 FQNEAQ. The CDR3 is 16 residues long. Between the trimmed V and J ends, which lost 1 base and 5 bases, there was a span of 14 bases. The CDR3: CASSLVEVQGTGELFF. CDR3 nucleotides: TGTGCCAGCAGCTTAGTTGAAGTACAGGGTACCGGGGAGCTGTTTTTT. The full variable domain, rest sourced from reference TRBV7-8 and TRBJ2-2, is GAGVSQSPRYKVAKRGQDVALRCDPISGHVSLFWYQQALGQGPEFLTYFQNEAQLDKSGLPSDRFFAERPEGSVSTLKIQRTQQEDSAVYLCASSLVEVQGTGELFFGEGSRLTVL.

This clonotype was counted between two and nine times. CDR3 sequence reads: CASSLGAGGRTHEQYF. CDR3 bases: TGTGCCAGCAGCTTAGGGGCGGGCGGGAGAACCCACGAGCAGTACTTC. The chain recombines TRBV7-2 with TRBJ2-7; 7 bases line up with TRBD2. With V trimmed by 1 base and J by 5 bases, 11 bases remained unmatched. The CDR3 totals 16 residues. CDR1 and CDR2 from the germline V gene are SGHTA and FQGNSA.

The rearrangement joins TRBV27 to TRBJ2-1; possible D gene TRBD1, 6 bases. Looked up from germline, CDR1 is MNHEY and CDR2 is SMNVEV (reference sequence). The CDR3 consists of 14 residues. Trimming cost V 6 bases and J 3 bases, with 12 bases left between them. The CDR3 nucleotides are TGTGCCAGCAGATCGACAGGCCACTACAATGAGCAGTTCTTC. It is translated as CASRSTGHYNEQFF.

This clonotype was counted a few times. The rearrangement joins TRBV6-2 or TRBV6-3 to TRBJ2-7; D gene ambiguous. Germline V gene data show CDR1 as MNHEY and CDR2 as SVGEGT. V lost 6 bases and J lost 3, with 9 bases in between. This CDR3 has 12 residues. CDR3 bases: TGTGCCAGCAGAACTCTCAACTACGAGCAGTACTTC. Translation gives CASRTLNYEQYF.

The genes are TRBV7-2 and TRBJ2-7; 7 bases are a match to TRBD2. CDR1 is SGHTA, CDR2 FQGNSA, per germline. The V gene end was trimmed by 3 bases and the J gene end by 4 bases; junction bases not matched to a gene: 3. The CDR3 has 13 residues. The CDR3 reads CASSLNGGYEQYV. The DNA for the CDR3 is TGTGCCAGCAGCTTGAACGGGGGGTACGAGCAGTACGTC.

This chain connects TRBV24-1 to TRBJ2-1; TRBD2 agrees at 7 bases. The CDR3 has 14 residues. Germline V gives CDR1 KGHDR, CDR2 SFDVKD. V lost 5 bases, J lost 4 bases, and 4 bases stayed unmatched. The CDR3, as DNA: TGTGCCACCAGTGGAAGCGGGAATTACAATGAGCAGTTCTTC. Amino acid sequence: CATSGSGNYNEQFF.

The rearrangement links TRBV29-1 to TRBJ1-1, with 7 positions matching TRBD1. Germline CDR1 reads SQVTM; CDR2 reads ANQGSEA. The ends lost 6 bases at V and 6 bases at J; junction bases unmatched: 7. The CDR3 contains 12 residues. The CDR3 spells CSVVRDRAEAFF. CDR3 nucleotide sequence: TGCAGCGTGGTCCGGGACAGAGCTGAAGCTTTCTTT.

This clonotype was observed a few times. The V gene is TRBV14, the J gene TRBJ2-1, with 13 bases that match TRBD2. CDR3 size: 17 residues. V was pared by 0 bases and J by 7 bases, with 6 bases of the junction left unmatched. Germline assignment: CDR1 SGHDN and CDR2 FVKESK. This chain's CDR3 is CASSQDRLAGGGNEQFF. Here the CDR3 DNA reads TGTGCCAGCAGCCAAGATAGACTAGCGGGAGGTGGGAATGAGCAGTTCTTC.

The chain uses TRBV7-2 and TRBJ2-5, with TRBD2 as a possible D gene (5 bases). The CDR3 covers 11 residues. CDR1 and CDR2 from the germline V gene are SGHTA and FQGNSA. V lost 9 bases, J lost 4 bases, and 9 bases lay in between. The CDR3 DNA follows: TGTGCCAGTATACGGGGAGAGACCCAGTACTTC. It yields the protein CASIRGETQYF.

The chain has TRBV7-8 and TRBJ2-1, with 7 positions matching TRBD2. With V trimmed by 1 base and J by 4 bases, 4 bases remained unmatched. Germline V gene data show CDR1 as SGHVS and CDR2 as FQNEAQ. This CDR3 is built from 15 residues. The CDR3, as DNA: TGTGCCAGCAGCTTAGATCACGGGGGGTACAATGAGCAGTTCTTC. Protein product: CASSLDHGGYNEQFF.

This chain links TRBV19 with TRBJ1-5; D unresolved. V lost 7 bases, J lost 0 bases, and 7 bases lay in between. Germline CDR1 LNHDA, CDR2 SQIVND (reference sequence). CDR3 size: 13 residues. The CDR3 DNA reads TGTGCCAGTAAGTTGGGTAGCAATCAGCCCCAGCATTTT. Translation gives CASKLGSNQPQHF.

In this sample, this clonotype turned up many times. V gene TRBV27 combines with J gene TRBJ1-1, with TRBD1 matching 10 bases. This CDR3 is built from 14 residues. V gave up 6 bases and J gave up 4 bases; unmatched junction bases: 5. In germline, CDR1 is MNHEY, CDR2 SMNVEV (reference sequence). CDR3 nucleotides: TGTGCCAGCAGCTGGGACAGGGGTGGCACTGAAGCTTTCTTT. This encodes CASSWDRGGTEAFF.

The genes are TRBV9 and TRBJ2-1; 8 nucleotides agree with TRBD2. CDR3 length: 17 residues. Germline CDR1 reads SGDLS; CDR2 reads YYNGEE. Losses at the gene ends were 0 bases for V and 3 bases for J; bases not matched to a gene: 8. CDR3 protein: CASSVDAGTRHYNEQFF. The CDR3 region has the DNA TGTGCCAGCAGCGTAGATGCCGGGACTAGACACTACAATGAGCAGTTCTTC.

The V and J genes are TRBV7-6 and TRBJ1-1, with 7 bases identical to TRBD1. Per the germline V gene, CDR1 is SGHVS and CDR2 is FNYEAQ. Trimming removed 2 bases from V and 1 base from J; junction bases left unmatched: 10. The CDR3 covers 17 residues. CDR3 in amino acids: CASSLLQGLGRNTEAFF. The CDR3 DNA sequence: TGTGCCAGCAGCTTATTACAGGGGCTGGGAAGGAACACTGAAGCTTTCTTT.

The chain couples TRBV6-5 to TRBJ2-3, with D perhaps given as TRBD1 or TRBD2 (5 bases each). Germline loops: CDR1 MNHEY, CDR2 SVGAGI. V was shortened by 5 bases and J by 13 bases, with 16 bases between the two germline ends. CDR3 length: 12 residues. CDR3 in DNA: TGTGCCAGCAGTACTCTGGGGGTATCTGAGTATTTT. It specifies CASSTLGVSEYF.

This clonotype was found a few times. This chain connects TRBV28 to TRBJ2-7; 8 positions agree with TRBD1. This CDR3 has 15 amino acids. Germline V gene lookup returns CDR1 MDHEN and CDR2 SYDVKM. Trimming at V came to 5 bases and at J to 2 bases, leaving 8 bases not matched to a gene. The CDR3 DNA is TGTGCCAGCAGTGAAAGACAGGGGATCCCCTACGAGCAGTACTTC. This encodes CASSERQGIPYEQYF.

V is TRBV25-1 and J is TRBJ1-1; the D is unclear. V lost 7 bases and J 0 bases, leaving 12 bases between the germline ends. CDR1 and CDR2 from the germline V gene are MGHDK and SYGVNS. The CDR3 loop spans 14 amino acids. In DNA form, the CDR3 reads TGTGCCAGCAACGGGTCCCCAATGAACACTGAAGCTTTCTTT. Protein product: CASNGSPMNTEAFF.

There are a few counts of this clonotype. V is TRBV7-2 and J is TRBJ2-1; D is perhaps TRBD1 (5 bases). The V end was cut by 1 base, the J end by 8 bases, with 12 bases between. Germline CDR1 SGHTA, CDR2 FQGNSA. CDR3 length equals 14 residues. CDR3: CASSLDIGVHEQFF. CDR3 coding DNA: TGTGCCAGCAGCTTAGACATAGGGGTACATGAGCAGTTCTTC.

CDR3 protein: CASSLSEGIYGYTF. The CDR3 region has the DNA TGTGCCAGCAGTTTATCGGAGGGGATCTATGGCTACACCTTC. V is TRBV27 and J is TRBJ1-2; TRBD1 might be the D (5 bases). The CDR3 sequence is 14 residues long. Between the trimmed V and J ends, which lost 0 bases and 4 bases, there was a span of 9 bases. CDR1 MNHEY and CDR2 SMNVEV come from the germline V gene (reference sequence).

The table lists this clonotype with a few counts. This CDR3 reads CASHRDFRNTIYF. CDR3 coding DNA: TGTGCCAGCCACCGGGACTTTCGAAACACCATATATTTT. The V call is TRBV28, the J call TRBJ1-3; TRBD1 might be the D (5 bases). Germline assignment: CDR1 MDHEN and CDR2 SYDVKM. Between the trimmed V and J ends, which lost 8 bases and 5 bases, there was a span of 13 bases. This CDR3 region has 13 residues.

CDR3 region: CASSIGLAGYETQYF. DNA of the CDR3: TGCGCCAGCAGCATTGGACTAGCGGGATACGAGACCCAGTACTTC. This chain uses TRBV5-1 with TRBJ2-5; 12 bases map to TRBD2. The CDR3 length is 15 residues. Germline CDR1 and CDR2: SGHRS and YFSETQ. The J segment lost 5 bases and the V segment lost 4 bases, leaving 6 bases of the junction unmatched.